This T cell receptor beta chain was recorded in a study of technical replicates of blood from a few donors. Sequencing was performed with immunoSEQ multiplex PCR; in TCRdb, only in-frame clones are kept and a portion is missing. The repertoire holds under 100,000 clones, about 94% seen once, with approximately 0.2% in the top ten. The source is a human donor in good health. Sequences were obtained from T cells isolated from PBMCs.

CDR3 DNA: TGTGCCAGCAGCCCCCAACCCACTACAGGGGGCCATGCCTACGAGCAGTACTTC. It codes for CASSPQPTTGGHAYEQYF. The V call is TRBV13, the J call TRBJ2-7, with 9 bases lining up with TRBD1. Germline loops: CDR1 PRHDT, CDR2 FYEKMQ (reference sequence). The trim removed 5 bases at V and 2 bases at J, leaving 16 bases unmatched. CDR3 length: 18 residues.